The 13 T cell receptor beta chains listed next were all sequenced from one sample in a study of blood T cell repertoires in COVID-19. The table came from immunoSEQ multiplex PCR; TCRdb's copy has only in-frame clones and leaves some out. Among around 200,000 clones, almost 90% were seen once, and the ten largest hold approximately 1.5%. Source material: peripheral blood. Receptors originate from a man aged 18 to 30 with active or convalescent COVID-19.

The chain joins TRBV27 to TRBJ2-1; tentatively, D is TRBD1 (6 bases). The germline CDR1 and CDR2 sequences are MNHEY and SMNVEV (reference sequence). CDR3 length: 16 amino acids. Trimming took off 6 bases at V and 0 bases at J, with 15 bases between the two ends. In DNA form, the CDR3 reads TGTGCCAGCAGCCCAGGGACATCGAGCTCCTACAATGAGCAGTTCTTC. Protein: CASSPGTSSSYNEQFF.

In DNA, the CDR3 is TGTGCCAGCAGCCGTCAGTTTAAGAGCACAGATACGCAGTATTTT. It specifies CASSRQFKSTDTQYF. The chain carries TRBV5-5 and TRBJ2-3; D remains ambiguous. The CDR3 covers 15 residues. V was clipped by 4 bases and J by 0 bases, with 12 bases between them. CDR1 and CDR2 (germline): SGHKS, YYEKEE (reference sequence).

The gene calls are TRBV4-1 and TRBJ2-1, with TRBD2 identical over 8 bases. Per germline, CDR1 MGHRA and CDR2 YSYEKL. J was trimmed by 4 bases and V by 1 base; bases with no gene match: 6. The CDR3 covers 16 residues. CDR3 bases: TGCGCCAGCAGCCAAGGACCGGGGGGGGTTTACAATGAGCAGTTCTTC. Translated: CASSQGPGGVYNEQFF.

This clone was counted a few times. The rearrangement uses TRBV7-2 and TRBJ2-5, with D tentatively TRBD2 (5 bases). The CDR3 totals 16 residues. Germline V gene data show CDR1 as SGHTA and CDR2 as FQGNSA. The V and J ends lost 1 base and 1 base respectively, with 13 bases between them. The CDR3 DNA reads TGTGCCAGCAGCTTAGTTGTCGGAGGACTCCAAGAGACCCAGTACTTC. This sequence encodes CASSLVVGGLQETQYF.

This chain uses TRBV5-1 with TRBJ2-7; 7 positions agree with TRBD1. Germline CDR1 and CDR2: SGHRS and YFSETQ. The CDR3 runs 14 residues. Trimming at V came to 0 bases and at J to 1 base, leaving 1 base not matched to a gene. CDR3 residues: CASSLEGASYEQYF. In DNA form, the CDR3 reads TGCGCCAGCAGCTTGGAGGGGGCATCCTACGAGCAGTACTTC. The full variable domain, its missing parts supplied by reference TRBV5-1 and TRBJ2-7, is KAGVTQTPRYLIKTRGQQVTLSCSPISGHRSVSWYQQTPGQGLQFLFEYFSETQRNKGNFPGRFSGRQFSNSRSEMNVSTLELGDSALYLCASSLEGASYEQYFGPGTRLTVT.

The sample holds one count of this clone. The chain links TRBV30 to TRBJ1-2, with 9 bases aligning to TRBD1. V dropped 4 bases and J dropped 5; count of bases not matched to a gene: 8. Germline V gene data show CDR1 as GTSNPN and CDR2 as SVGIG (reference sequence). The CDR3 runs to 14 residues. CDR3 DNA sequence: TGTGCCTGGACCCCCGGGGACAGGGATTATGGCTACACCTTC. It encodes CAWTPGDRDYGYTF.

The V gene is TRBV2, the J gene TRBJ1-5; D might be TRBD1 (6 bases). The CDR3 sequence is 14 residues long. Trimming removed 6 bases at V and 5 bases at J, with 14 bases between. Germline CDR1 reads SNHLY; CDR2 reads FYNNEI. The CDR3 DNA is TGTGCCAGCAGCTTACAGGGTGTAGATCAGCCCCAGCATTTT. Translating gives CASSLQGVDQPQHF.

The rearrangement uses TRBV27 and TRBJ2-2; no clear D gene. The CDR3 has 15 residues. Germline CDR1 reads MNHEY; CDR2 reads SMNVEV (reference sequence). Trimming stripped 3 bases from V and 3 bases from J, with 11 bases between. The CDR3 DNA reads as TGTGCCAGCAGTTTCTCGCGACAAGACACCGGGGAGCTGTTTTTT. The encoded protein is CASSFSRQDTGELFF.

V and J are TRBV5-1 and TRBJ1-6, with 9 positions matching TRBD1. Germline V gene data show CDR1 as SGHRS and CDR2 as YFSETQ. This CDR3 has 14 amino acids. V shed 3 bases and J 7 bases; nucleotides not matched to a gene: 2. The CDR3 bases are TGCGCCAGCAGCTCCGGGACAGGGAATTCACCCCTCCACTTT. Its protein is CASSSGTGNSPLHF.

The chain uses TRBV30 and TRBJ2-5, with 8 nucleotides matching TRBD1. J lost 4 bases, V lost 4 bases, and 5 bases had no gene match. Germline V gives CDR1 GTSNPN, CDR2 SVGIG (reference sequence). This CDR3 is built from 13 residues. The CDR3 DNA reads as TGTGCCTGGAACAGGGGGTTGGTAGAGACCCAGTACTTC. Residues: CAWNRGLVETQYF.

The V and J genes are TRBV7-8 and TRBJ2-7, with D possibly matching TRBD2 (6 bases). The CDR3 is 14 amino acids. Trimming took 6 bases from V and 2 from J, leaving 14 bases between them. The germline gives CDR1 SGHVS, CDR2 FQNEAQ. Written as DNA, the CDR3 is TGTGCCAGCAGGCCACGGGGGTCAGCCTACGAGCAGTACTTC. This codes for CASRPRGSAYEQYF.

The CDR3: CASTSGVYGYTF. The CDR3 nucleotides read TGTGCCTCTACGTCAGGGGTTTATGGCTACACCTTC. This chain uses TRBV19 with TRBJ1-2, with D perhaps matching TRBD1 (6 bases). V lost 11 bases to trimming and J lost 5 bases, with 15 bases between them. CDR3 length: 12 amino acids. Germline-derived CDR1 and CDR2 are LNHDA and SQIVND (reference sequence).

The chain joins TRBV19 to TRBJ1-1; TRBD1 might be the D (6 bases). The CDR3 spans 14 residues. Germline V lookup: CDR1 LNHDA, CDR2 SQIVND (reference sequence). V was shortened by 2 bases and J by 3 bases, with 10 bases between the two germline ends. The CDR3 bases are TGTGCCAGTAGTATACGGGCAGGGGACACTGAAGCTTTCTTT. This gives the protein CASSIRAGDTEAFF. The entire variable domain, with the rest obtained from reference TRBV19 and TRBJ1-1, is as follows: DGGITQSPKYLFRKEGQNVTLSCEQNLNHDAMYWYRQDPGQGLRLIYYSQIVNDFQKGDIAEGYSVSREKKESFPLTVTSAQKNPTAFYLCASSIRAGDTEAFFGQGTRLTVV.